A selection of T cell receptor beta chains follows, all from one sample in a study of CD8 T cells in ankylosing spondylitis. TCRdb analysed the 5' RACE reads with MiXCR anew, one entry per CDR3 protein. The table includes over 600,000 distinct CDR3 sequences, 15% to 20% detected once. The specimen was blood, either unsorted or a sorted T cell fraction (not recorded which). All receptors come from a male donor with ankylosing spondylitis. The CDR3 runs from the conserved cysteine through the conserved F or W. A D gene is named only where the DNA matches it firmly. For some rows the clone size is stated as once, few or many, or as a class when expanded; others skip it.

abundance	d_gene	v_gene	j_gene	CDR3aa	CDR3nt
few	TRBD1	TRBV20-1	TRBJ2-3	CSARTLDRGGPTDTQYF	TGCAGTGCTAGAACCTTGGACAGGGGCGGCCCGACAGATACGCAGTATTTT
many	.	TRBV30	TRBJ1-2	CAWSWGAGYTF	TGTGCCTGGAGTTGGGGGGCTGGCTACACCTTC
.	TRBD2	TRBV18	TRBJ2-5	CASSPIAREGRETQYF	TGTGCCAGCTCACCAATCGCACGGGAGGGCCGTGAGACCCAGTACTTC
.	TRBD1	TRBV11-1	TRBJ2-7	CASSLGGTATYAGQYF	TGTGCCAGCAGCTTAGGTGGGACAGCTACGTACGCGGGTCAGTACTTC
.	.	TRBV12-3/TRBV12-4	TRBJ2-2	CASSLQAGGELFF	TGTGCCAGCAGCCTACAGGCTGGCGGGGAGCTGTTTTTT
many	.	TRBV12-3/TRBV12-4	TRBJ1-1	CASSLSGPKNTEAFF	TGTGCCAGCAGTTTATCGGGACCCAAGAACACTGAAGCTTTCTTT
few	.	TRBV18	TRBJ1-2	CASSPPGDAYGYTF	TGTGCCAGCTCACCCCCAGGGGACGCGTATGGCTACACCTTC
many	.	TRBV5-1	TRBJ2-2	CASRRLLGTGELFF	TGCGCCAGCCGCAGACTGCTGGGGACCGGGGAGCTGTTTTTT
.	TRBD1	TRBV20-1	TRBJ2-7	CSALGQIYEQYF	TGCAGTGCCCTGGGACAGATCTACGAGCAGTACTTC
few	.	TRBV12-3/TRBV12-4	TRBJ2-7	CASSFFPGRTYEQYF	TGTGCCAGCAGTTTTTTCCCAGGGAGAACCTACGAGCAGTACTTC
.	TRBD2	TRBV29-1	TRBJ2-5	CSVEDALAGETQYF	TGCAGCGTTGAAGATGCACTAGCGGGGGAGACCCAGTACTTC
few	TRBD1	TRBV12-3/TRBV12-4	TRBJ1-1	CASSSRGRTEAFF	TGTGCCAGCAGTTCCAGGGGGCGAACTGAAGCTTTCTTT
few	.	TRBV3-1	TRBJ2-6	CASRPRGANVLTF	TGTGCCAGCAGGCCTCGTGGGGCCAACGTCCTGACTTTC
few	.	TRBV12-3/TRBV12-4	TRBJ1-1	CASSPEEREAFF	TGTGCCAGCAGTCCGGAAGAGAGGGAAGCTTTCTTT
few	.	TRBV20-1	TRBJ1-1	CSARDWGQNTEAFF	TGCAGTGCTAGAGATTGGGGTCAAAACACTGAAGCTTTCTTT
few	TRBD2	TRBV6-5	TRBJ2-5	CASSYSGTSGDLKGETQYF	TGTGCCAGCAGTTACTCCGGGACTAGCGGGGACCTCAAGGGCGAGACCCAGTACTTC
many	.	TRBV12-3/TRBV12-4	TRBJ2-5	CASSLAEQETQYF	TGTGCCAGCAGTTTAGCCGAACAAGAGACCCAGTACTTC
.	TRBD2	TRBV7-6	TRBJ2-1	CASSLGTSGVREQFF	TGTGCCAGCAGCTTAGGAACTAGCGGGGTCAGAGAGCAGTTCTTC
.	.	TRBV5-1	TRBJ2-3	CASSLKGGQGDWTDTQYF	TGCGCCAGCAGCTTGAAGGGGGGCCAAGGCGATTGGACAGATACGCAGTATTTT
.	TRBD1	TRBV5-4	TRBJ1-4	CASSLRQGSATNEKLFF	TGTGCCAGCAGCTTAAGACAGGGTTCCGCAACTAATGAAAAACTGTTTTTT
many	.	TRBV5-1	TRBJ1-5	CASSLSGDQPQHF	TGCGCCAGCAGCTTGTCAGGGGATCAGCCCCAGCATTTT
.	TRBD1	TRBV6-5	TRBJ2-7	CASSEPGQGAYEQYF	TGTGCCAGCAGTGAACCGGGACAGGGGGCCTACGAGCAGTACTTC
few	.	TRBV29-1	TRBJ2-7	CSVEGYRGNYEQYF	TGCAGCGTTGAAGGCTATCGGGGTAACTACGAGCAGTACTTC
.	.	TRBV7-2	TRBJ2-4	CASSLDRPNIQYF	TGTGCCAGCAGCTTAGACAGACCAAACATTCAGTACTTC
.	.	TRBV2	TRBJ2-5	CASSEPRGNQETQYF	TGTGCCAGCAGTGAACCGCGGGGCAACCAAGAGACCCAGTACTTC
.	TRBD2	TRBV6-2/TRBV6-3	TRBJ2-3	CASSYRPRSGRASNGKNTQYF	TGTGCCAGCAGTTACCGTCCCCGTAGCGGGAGGGCCTCAAATGGGAAAAATACGCAGTATTTT